This entry lists 21 T cell receptor beta chains sequenced from one sample in a study of PD-L1 blockade in urothelial cancer (dated by TCRdb to 2016 to 2017). The library relied on the immunoSEQ multiplex PCR assay. Here the immuneACCESS table is served through TCRdb, limited to in-frame sequences with V and J called. Missing clones are a known gap in these copies; in checked studies unresolved V genes cover under half, and the rest lacks a known reason. The sample table records about 52,000 clones; 84% of these occur just once. Roughly 5% of the sample comes from the top ten. The source was PBMCs, collected around atezolizumab (anti-PD-L1) treatment. All receptors come from a man aged 35 to 55 with urothelial cancer.

The J gene is TRBJ2-2, the V gene TRBV28; TRBD1 agrees at 11 bases. Looked up from germline, CDR1 is MDHEN and CDR2 is SYDVKM. The junction had 2 bases not matched to a gene; V was cut back by 8 bases and J by 6 bases. CDR3 size: 13 residues. The chain's CDR3 is CASGQGAPGELFF. In nucleotides, the CDR3 is TGTGCCAGCGGACAGGGGGCCCCCGGGGAGCTGTTTTTT.

This rearrangement joins TRBV7-8 to TRBJ1-5; no reliable D call. Trimming shortened V by 1 base and J by 7 bases, and 14 bases separated the two germline ends. The CDR3 is 15 residues long. CDR1 SGHVS and CDR2 FQNEAQ come from the germline V gene. CDR3 bases: TGTGCCAGCAGCTTAGAGGTGGGAGTGGGGCAGCCCCAGCATTTT. It encodes CASSLEVGVGQPQHF. Complete variable domain (other parts from reference TRBV7-8 and TRBJ1-5): GAGVSQSPRYKVAKRGQDVALRCDPISGHVSLFWYQQALGQGPEFLTYFQNEAQLDKSGLPSDRFFAERPEGSVSTLKIQRTQQEDSAVYLCASSLEVGVGQPQHFGDGTRLSIL.

This clone has just one count. The chain couples TRBV27 to TRBJ1-1; perhaps TRBD1 as D (6 bases). Germline V gene sequence: CDR1 MNHEY, CDR2 SMNVEV (reference sequence). The CDR3 covers 14 residues. Trimming cost V 8 bases and J 0 bases, with 13 bases left between them. The CDR3 here is CASGHTGMNTEAFF. DNA of the CDR3: TGTGCCAGCGGTCACACAGGGATGAACACTGAAGCTTTCTTT.

The V and J genes are TRBV9 and TRBJ2-3; 9 positions agree with TRBD1. In germline, CDR1 is SGDLS, CDR2 YYNGEE. The CDR3 sequence is 14 residues long. Trimming took 3 bases from V and 1 from J; bases not matched to a gene: 0. This chain's CDR3 is CASSDRGRTDTQYF. The CDR3 nucleotides are TGTGCCAGCAGCGACAGGGGGCGCACAGATACGCAGTATTTT.

This chain connects TRBV5-4 to TRBJ2-7; a weak D match, TRBD1 (5 bases). The CDR3 extends over 13 amino acids. The V end was cut by 4 bases, the J end by 3 bases, with 11 bases between. CDR1 SGHNT and CDR2 YYREEE come from the germline V gene (reference sequence). The CDR3 region has the DNA TGTGCCAGCAGCAAACTGGACAACTACGAGCAGTACTTC. Translation gives CASSKLDNYEQYF.

The chain couples TRBV27 to TRBJ2-1; tentatively, D is TRBD2 (7 bases). Trimming pared 5 bases from V and 5 bases from J, leaving 19 bases between. The CDR3 runs to 16 residues. Looked up from germline, CDR1 is MNHEY and CDR2 is SMNVEV (reference sequence). CDR3 in DNA: TGTGCCAGCAGTCCTTATCAGGGGAGGGTCCACAATGAGCAGTTCTTC. Protein product: CASSPYQGRVHNEQFF.

The J gene is TRBJ2-7, the V gene TRBV11-2; D may be TRBD1 (5 bases). The germline V gene encodes CDR1 SGHAT and CDR2 FQNNGV. This CDR3 is built from 15 residues. Trimming removed 5 bases from V and 1 base from J, with 15 bases in between. The CDR3 is CASSHGRTPSYEQYF. CDR3 nucleotides: TGTGCCAGCAGCCATGGCCGGACACCATCCTACGAGCAGTACTTC.

The chain combines TRBV6-5 with TRBJ2-7; the match to TRBD2 covers 8 bases. The trim removed 2 bases at V and 4 bases at J, leaving 10 bases unmatched. The CDR3 length is 16 residues. Looked up from germline, CDR1 is MNHEY and CDR2 is SVGAGI. CDR3 protein: CASSYTRGSGIYEQYF. CDR3 coding DNA: TGTGCCAGCAGTTACACCCGGGGTAGCGGGATTTACGAGCAGTACTTC.

This clone was recorded a few times. The V call is TRBV6-6, the J call TRBJ1-1; no clear D. CDR1 MNHNY and CDR2 SVGAGI come from the germline V gene (reference sequence). V was pared by 5 bases and J by 2 bases, with 9 bases between. This CDR3 has 13 amino acids. The CDR3 DNA follows: TGTGCCAGCAGTCCCCGGGTAAACACTGAAGCTTTCTTT. Its translation is CASSPRVNTEAFF.

The chain carries TRBV27 and TRBJ1-2; possible D gene TRBD1, 5 bases. V lost 6 bases and J 3 bases, leaving 17 bases between the germline ends. This CDR3 region has 15 residues. Germline V gene lookup returns CDR1 MNHEY and CDR2 SMNVEV (reference sequence). The CDR3 loop reads CASSSGGQGYYGYTF. The CDR3 nucleotides are TGTGCCAGCAGCTCGGGAGGTCAGGGCTACTATGGCTACACCTTC.

The chain combines TRBV19 with TRBJ2-5, with 8 bases matching TRBD1. The germline CDR1 and CDR2 sequences are LNHDA and SQIVND (reference sequence). V gave up 5 bases and J gave up 7 bases; unmatched junction bases: 15. CDR3 length: 16 residues. The CDR3 DNA follows: TGTGCCAGTAGTCCAGAGGCCGGGACAGGTCCAGTGACCCAGTACTTC. It encodes CASSPEAGTGPVTQYF.

This chain links TRBV5-1 with TRBJ2-1, with TRBD2 identical over 10 bases. CDR1 is SGHRS and CDR2 is YFSETQ in the germline V gene. Trimming took 0 bases from V and 6 from J; bases not matched to a gene: 9. There are 17 residues in the CDR3. CDR3 coding DNA: TGCGCCAGCAGCTTGGCCCCTTCACCTAGCGGGAGCAATGAGCAGTTCTTC. Its protein is CASSLAPSPSGSNEQFF.

This clone was seen a few times. J is TRBJ1-1 and V is TRBV25-1; TRBD1 aligns across 9 bases. Looked up from germline, CDR1 is MGHDK and CDR2 is SYGVNS. This CDR3 has 13 residues. V lost 5 bases and J lost 8; bases outside the gene matches: 6. CDR3 nucleotide sequence: TGTGCCAGCAGTACGCCGGGACAGGGAGAAGCTTTCTTT. This sequence encodes CASSTPGQGEAFF.

The chain has TRBV28 and TRBJ1-1; maybe TRBD1 (6 bases). The CDR3 is made up of 15 amino acids. Trimming left V 3 bases short and J 5 bases short, with 16 bases between. In germline, CDR1 is MDHEN, CDR2 SYDVKM. Written as DNA, the CDR3 is TGTGCCAGCAGTTTGGGAAGAGCCAGGGGTACTGAAGCTTTCTTT. Translation gives CASSLGRARGTEAFF.

In the case of this clone: The identical CDR3 is also encoded by other nucleotide sequences in the sample. This chain joins TRBV10-2 and TRBJ1-5; D gene ambiguous. The CDR3 has 13 residues. V lost 8 bases and J 0 bases, leaving 8 bases between the germline ends. Looked up from germline, CDR1 is WSHSY and CDR2 is SAAADI. CDR3 amino acids: CASSLSSNQPQHF. Here the CDR3 DNA reads TGCGCCAGCTCTCTTAGTAGCAATCAGCCCCAGCATTTT.

This sequence joins TRBV7-9 and TRBJ1-1; D not certain. The CDR3 has 13 amino acids. V was trimmed by 5 bases and J by 1 base, leaving 8 bases between them. Germline lookup yields CDR1 SEHNR and CDR2 FQNEAQ (reference sequence). CDR3 bases: TGTGCCAGCAGCGTCGACACGAACACTGAAGCTTTCTTT. This sequence encodes CASSVDTNTEAFF.

This clone occurred a few times. The chain links TRBV5-5 to TRBJ1-1; D may be TRBD1 (5 bases). The CDR3 has 13 residues. The germline gives CDR1 SGHKS, CDR2 YYEKEE (reference sequence). Trimming took off 0 bases at V and 4 bases at J, with 7 bases between the two ends. CDR3 sequence: CASSLGQITEAFF. The CDR3 DNA is TGTGCCAGCAGCTTGGGACAGATCACTGAAGCTTTCTTT.

The rearrangement uses TRBV11-2 and TRBJ1-1; the D is unclear. From germline, CDR1 is SGHAT and CDR2 FQNNGV. V lost 6 bases, J lost 5 bases, and 10 bases lay in between. The CDR3 is made up of 12 amino acids. The CDR3 here is CASSLRRTEAFF. The CDR3 DNA reads as TGTGCCAGCAGTCTAAGGCGGACTGAAGCTTTCTTT.

The V call is TRBV19, the J call TRBJ2-1, with 11 bases matching TRBD2. CDR3 length: 14 amino acids. The V segment lost 4 bases and the J segment 8 bases; nucleotides outside the gene matches: 4. CDR1 is LNHDA and CDR2 is SQIVND in the germline V gene (reference sequence). The CDR3 region is CASSSSGRADEQFF. The CDR3 DNA sequence: TGTGCCAGTAGTAGTAGCGGGAGGGCCGATGAGCAGTTCTTC.

V is TRBV11-2 and J is TRBJ2-7, with D perhaps matching TRBD1 (5 bases). The CDR3 is 14 amino acids. V was pared by 2 bases and J by 3 bases, with 11 bases between. From germline, CDR1 is SGHAT and CDR2 FQNNGV. The chain's CDR3 is CASSLQDIRYEQYF. CDR3 nucleotide sequence: TGTGCCAGCAGCTTACAGGACATCCGCTACGAGCAGTACTTC.

The rearrangement joins TRBV14 to TRBJ2-1; tentative D call: TRBD1 (5 bases). The length of the CDR3 is 17 residues. CDR1 and CDR2 (germline): SGHDN, FVKESK. Trimming stripped 1 base from V and 3 bases from J, with 16 bases between. For the CDR3, the DNA is TGTGCCAGCAGCCAAGGGGGCCTACAGGACAACTACAATGAGCAGTTCTTC. This gives the protein CASSQGGLQDNYNEQFF.